This T cell receptor (beta chain) was recovered during a study of T cell repertoires in cytomegalovirus infection. On this clonotype: Its cognate antigen is unknown.

Study results and limitations: Within the response measured ex vivo, HLA-C-restricted CMV-specific TCR beta clonotypes were dominant.

This CDR3 spans 12 amino acids. CDR1 SQVTM and CDR2 ANQGSEA come from the germline V gene. The germline V and J ends were trimmed by 2 bases and 6 bases, with 11 bases remaining between them. In TCRdb, the reads were re-called with MiXCR into one record per CDR3 protein. The sample lists over 150,000 distinct CDR3 sequences, roughly 19% occurring once. The chain combines TRBV29-1 with TRBJ2-7; D tentatively reads TRBD1 or TRBD2 (5 bases each). The sequenced sample was PBMCs. The clonotype was recovered from a human donor in good health (CMV status not recorded). Some clones in this sample may be carry-over from other donors' samples. The CDR3 nucleotides are TGCAGCGTTGAATTCTCGGGGCCCGAGCAGTACTTC. Translation gives CSVEFSGPEQYF.